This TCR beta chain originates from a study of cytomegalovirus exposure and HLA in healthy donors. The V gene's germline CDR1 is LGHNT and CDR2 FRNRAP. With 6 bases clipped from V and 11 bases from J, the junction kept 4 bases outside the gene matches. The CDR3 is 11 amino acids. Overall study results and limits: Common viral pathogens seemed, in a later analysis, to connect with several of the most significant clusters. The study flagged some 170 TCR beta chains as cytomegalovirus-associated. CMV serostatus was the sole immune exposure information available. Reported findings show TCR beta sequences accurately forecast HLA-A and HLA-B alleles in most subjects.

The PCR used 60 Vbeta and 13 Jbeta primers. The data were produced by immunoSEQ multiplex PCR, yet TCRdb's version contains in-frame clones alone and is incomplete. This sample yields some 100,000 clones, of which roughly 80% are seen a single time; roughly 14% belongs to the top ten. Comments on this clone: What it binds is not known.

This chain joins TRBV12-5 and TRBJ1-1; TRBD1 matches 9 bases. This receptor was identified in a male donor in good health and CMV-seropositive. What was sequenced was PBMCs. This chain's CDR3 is CASGTGGHAFF. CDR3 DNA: TGTGCTAGTGGCACAGGGGGCCATGCTTTCTTT.